The 29 T cell receptor beta chains below all came from one sample that was sequenced in a study of blood T cell repertoires in COVID-19. Clones were sequenced by immunoSEQ multiplex PCR, and TCRdb holds only the in-frame ones, with some missing. The table shows approximately 380,000 clones, with approximately 90% occurring only once. Sequenced: PBMCs or T cells enriched from blood (not recorded which). These TCRs come from a woman between 40 and 55 years old who had been exposed to COVID-19.

This clone was detected many times. CDR3 DNA: TGTGCCAGCAGCCGCAGACAGGGGGGTGAAACCGGGGAGCTGTTTTTT. It yields the protein CASSRRQGGETGELFF. V is TRBV7-9 and J is TRBJ2-2; TRBD1 matches 9 bases. Germline V gene data show CDR1 as SEHNR and CDR2 as FQNEAQ (reference sequence). This CDR3 is built from 16 residues. Trimming cost V 5 bases and J 5 bases; bases outside gene matches: 9.

A few counts support this clone. The chain employs TRBV12-3 or TRBV12-4 and TRBJ1-1, with 7 positions matching TRBD1. This CDR3 contains 13 residues. V dropped 6 bases and J dropped 6; count of bases not matched to a gene: 7. CDR3 sequence: CASSPYRGSEAFF. The CDR3 DNA reads as TGTGCCAGCAGCCCTTACAGGGGATCTGAAGCTTTCTTT.

The chain carries TRBV5-1 and TRBJ1-5; perhaps TRBD1 as D (6 bases). The length of the CDR3 is 15 residues. Germline V gene sequence: CDR1 SGHRS, CDR2 YFSETQ. The V end lost 0 bases, the J end lost 7 bases, and 14 bases lay between the germline ends. Here the CDR3 reads CASSLDGQRPQPQHF. The CDR3 DNA reads TGCGCCAGCAGCTTGGATGGACAGAGACCACAGCCCCAGCATTTT.

The chain is built from TRBV3-1 (or the pseudogene TRBV3-2) and TRBJ2-7; D remains unclear. The CDR3 is 11 amino acids. The V end was cut by 6 bases, the J end by 3 bases, with 6 bases between. Germline V gives CDR1 LGHDT, CDR2 YNNKEL (reference sequence). The CDR3, as DNA: TGTGCCAGCAGGTCGCGCTACGAGCAGTACTTC. Its protein product is CASRSRYEQYF.

Comment on this clone: At the DNA level, this CDR3 is encoded by other sequences in the same sample as well. In DNA form, the CDR3 reads TGTGCCTGGAGTGTGGGGCAGGGGGCTGAAAAACTGTTTTTT. This sequence encodes CAWSVGQGAEKLFF. J is TRBJ1-4 and V is TRBV30; 8 bases map to TRBD1. Germline trimming cut 0 bases from V and 7 bases from J; bases unmatched to any gene: 4. Germline CDR1 reads GTSNPN; CDR2 reads SVGIG (reference sequence). This CDR3 comprises 14 residues.

The chain is built from TRBV7-6 and TRBJ2-1; 8 bases are shared with TRBD2. Per germline, CDR1 SGHVS and CDR2 FNYEAQ. V dropped 4 bases and J dropped 9; count of bases not matched to a gene: 17. This CDR3 comprises 17 residues. The CDR3 nucleotides are TGTGCCAGCAGCTATCTAAATGCAGCGGGGGTTGGCGGTGAGCAGTTCTTC. This sequence encodes CASSYLNAAGVGGEQFF.

The chain has TRBV24-1 and TRBJ1-5; no reliable D call. Germline-derived CDR1 and CDR2 are KGHDR and SFDVKD. This CDR3 region has 12 residues. With 7 bases removed from V and 5 bases from J, the gap between germline ends came to 8 bases. In DNA, the CDR3 is TGTGCCACCAGCACGGGAGATCAGCCCCAGCATTTT. This encodes CATSTGDQPQHF.

The rearrangement uses TRBV2 and TRBJ1-2; tentative D call: TRBD1 (6 bases). V lost 9 bases to trimming and J lost 8 bases, with 22 bases between them. CDR1 and CDR2 (germline): SNHLY, FYNNEI. The CDR3 has 14 residues. CDR3 residues: CARREPQGIRGYTF. In DNA, the CDR3 is TGTGCCAGGCGGGAGCCACAGGGAATCAGAGGCTACACCTTC.

The genes are TRBV6-5 and TRBJ2-7; 8 bases are a match to TRBD1. In germline, CDR1 is MNHEY, CDR2 SVGAGI. The CDR3 contains 15 residues. V lost 1 base, J lost 3 bases, and 5 bases stayed unmatched. The DNA of the CDR3 is TGTGCCAGCAGTTACTTCGGACAGGGCCGCTACGAGCAGTACTTC. Amino acids: CASSYFGQGRYEQYF.

V gene TRBV15 combines with J gene TRBJ2-7, with 9 nucleotides matching TRBD1. The CDR3 runs to 15 residues. The germline V gene has CDR1 LNHNV and CDR2 YYDKDF (reference sequence). Trimming took 0 bases from V and 6 from J; bases not matched to a gene: 6. CDR3: CATSRERDRVGEQYF. CDR3 bases: TGTGCCACCAGCAGAGAGCGGGACAGGGTTGGCGAGCAGTACTTC.

CDR3 protein: CASSAGPLNTEAFF. In DNA, the CDR3 is TGTGCCAGCAGCGCGGGTCCTTTGAACACTGAAGCTTTCTTT. V and J are TRBV2 and TRBJ1-1, with D hard to call. Germline V gene data show CDR1 as SNHLY and CDR2 as FYNNEI. With 6 bases removed from V and 0 bases from J, the gap between germline ends came to 11 bases. The CDR3 is 14 amino acids. Filled out from reference TRBV2 and TRBJ1-1, the complete variable domain reads EPEVTQTPSHQVTQMGQEVILRCVPISNHLYFYWYRQILGQKVEFLVSFYNNEISEKSEIFDDQFSVERPDGSNFTLKIRSTKLEDSAMYFCASSAGPLNTEAFFGQGTRLTVV.

This rearrangement joins TRBV7-9 to TRBJ2-7, with D perhaps matching TRBD2 (6 bases). CDR3 length: 13 residues. Between the trimmed V and J ends, which lost 1 base and 6 bases, there was a span of 10 bases. Germline loops: CDR1 SEHNR, CDR2 FQNEAQ (reference sequence). The CDR3 DNA follows: TGTGCCAGCAGCTTAGAAGGGGACTCCGAGCAGTACTTC. This gives the protein CASSLEGDSEQYF.

The V call is TRBV7-9, the J call TRBJ2-5, with 9 bases matching TRBD2. From germline, CDR1 is SEHNR and CDR2 FQNEAQ (reference sequence). CDR3 length: 19 amino acids. With V trimmed by 5 bases and J by 1 base, 17 bases remained unmatched. The CDR3 spells CASSLLRWLAGLVQETQYF. For the CDR3, the DNA is TGTGCCAGCAGCCTACTGAGGTGGCTAGCGGGGCTAGTCCAAGAGACCCAGTACTTC. Looking up the rest from reference TRBV7-9 and TRBJ2-5 gives the full variable domain: DTGVSQNPRHKITKRGQNVTFRCDPISEHNRLYWYRQTLGQGPEFLTYFQNEAQLEKSRLLSDRFSAERPKGSFSTLEIQRTEQGDSAMYLCASSLLRWLAGLVQETQYFGPGTRLLVL.

The rearrangement uses TRBV5-1 and TRBJ1-6; 7 bases align to TRBD1. After removal of 4 bases from V and 9 bases from J, the junction contained 13 bases not matched to a gene. The CDR3 covers 16 residues. Germline V gives CDR1 SGHRS, CDR2 YFSETQ. This chain's CDR3 is CASSLPRGQNPSPLHF. The DNA of the CDR3 is TGCGCCAGCAGCCTTCCCAGGGGACAGAACCCTTCACCCCTCCACTTT.

The J gene is TRBJ2-3, the V gene TRBV15; 13 bases map to TRBD2. The CDR3 length is 17 residues. Looked up from germline, CDR1 is LNHNV and CDR2 is YYDKDF (reference sequence). V lost 5 bases, J lost 3 bases, and 8 bases stayed unmatched. The CDR3 loop is CATSAPLTSGRTDTQYF. CDR3 nucleotide sequence: TGTGCCACCAGCGCCCCCTTGACTAGCGGGAGGACAGATACGCAGTATTTT.

The V gene is TRBV7-9, the J gene TRBJ1-1, with D tentatively TRBD1 (6 bases). The CDR3 consists of 13 residues. CDR1 SEHNR and CDR2 FQNEAQ come from the germline V gene (reference sequence). Trimming pared 3 bases from V and 6 bases from J, leaving 11 bases between. The CDR3 coding sequence is TGTGCCAGCAGCTTTCCCGGACAGCCTGAAGCTTTCTTT. Amino acids: CASSFPGQPEAFF.

V gene TRBV6-1 combines with J gene TRBJ1-2, with 7 bases fitting TRBD1. The CDR3 spans 17 residues. The germline CDR1 and CDR2 sequences are MNHNS and SASEGT. J lost 0 bases, V lost 2 bases, and 9 bases had no gene match. CDR3 sequence: CASSEKTGSGSNYGYTF. CDR3 DNA sequence: TGTGCCAGCAGTGAAAAGACAGGGTCGGGCTCTAACTATGGCTACACCTTC.

The chain links TRBV21-1 to TRBJ2-5; TRBD2 is the table's D call and was not checked against the DNA. TRBV21-1 counts as a pseudogene. CDR3 length equals 14 residues. As DNA, the CDR3 is TGTGCCAGCAGCAAAGTCGCAGGAGGAGAGACCCAGTACTTC. This translates into CASSKVAGGETQYF.

The J gene is TRBJ1-1, the V gene TRBV5-1; perhaps TRBD1 as D (6 bases). CDR3 length equals 18 residues. Between the trimmed V and J ends, which lost 1 base and 0 bases, there was a span of 19 bases. Germline-derived CDR1 and CDR2 are SGHRS and YFSETQ. DNA of the CDR3: TGCGCCAGCAGCTTGCATCCCCCGGGACAAACCATGAACACTGAAGCTTTCTTT. Its protein is CASSLHPPGQTMNTEAFF.

The chain uses TRBV5-4 and TRBJ2-2, with 12 bases lining up with TRBD2. The CDR3 has 15 residues. Germline trimming cut 4 bases from V and 5 bases from J; bases unmatched to any gene: 3. Germline lookup yields CDR1 SGHNT and CDR2 YYREEE (reference sequence). As DNA, the CDR3 is TGTGCCAGCAGCCTAGCGGGAGGGCGGACCGGGGAGCTGTTTTTT. Translated, it gives CASSLAGGRTGELFF. The variable domain in full, completed from reference TRBV5-4 and TRBJ2-2, reads ETGVTQSPTHLIKTRGQQVTLRCSSQSGHNTVSWYQQALGQGPQFIFQYYREEENGRGNFPPRFSGLQFPNYSSELNVNALELDDSALYLCASSLAGGRTGELFFGEGSRLTVL.

The chain employs TRBV5-1 and TRBJ2-1, with a possible D match to TRBD2 (5 bases). Trimming took 0 bases from V and 7 from J, leaving 17 bases between them. This CDR3 contains 16 residues. CDR1 is SGHRS, CDR2 YFSETQ, per germline. The CDR3 coding sequence is TGCGCCAGCAGCTTGGTCGCGGGTTTCGGAAAAAATGAGCAGTTCTTC. Translating gives CASSLVAGFGKNEQFF.

This rearrangement joins TRBV5-6 to TRBJ1-2; 9 bases map to TRBD1. The CDR3 runs 17 residues. Germline CDR1 SGHDT, CDR2 YYEEEE. V trimming: 4 bases; J trimming: 4 bases; junction bases outside the gene matches: 14. CDR3 loop: CASSLPGTGTKGYGYTF. CDR3 nucleotides: TGTGCCAGCAGCCTCCCCGGGACAGGGACAAAGGGCTATGGCTACACCTTC.

This chain connects TRBV7-8 to TRBJ1-5, with D uncertain. The V end lost 4 bases, the J end lost 4 bases, and 8 bases lay between the germline ends. The CDR3 consists of 13 residues. Germline V gene sequence: CDR1 SGHVS, CDR2 FQNEAQ. CDR3 sequence (DNA): TGTGCCAGCAGCTCCAACAATAATCAGCCCCAGCATTTT. This gives the protein CASSSNNNQPQHF.

This rearrangement joins TRBV7-3 to TRBJ2-7; 9 nucleotides line up with TRBD2. There are 16 residues in the CDR3. Looked up from germline, CDR1 is SGHTA and CDR2 is FQGTGA. Trimming removed 2 bases from V and 5 bases from J; junction bases left unmatched: 10. The CDR3: CASSLLGGRALHEQYF. The CDR3 region has the DNA TGTGCCAGCAGCTTACTTGGCGGGAGGGCCCTCCACGAGCAGTACTTC.

V and J are TRBV28 and TRBJ1-2; 7 bases line up with TRBD1. CDR1 is MDHEN and CDR2 is SYDVKM in the germline V gene. The CDR3 spans 13 residues. Germline trimming cut 6 bases from V and 7 bases from J; bases unmatched to any gene: 8. The CDR3 region is CASRPGTASGYTF. CDR3 in DNA: TGTGCCAGCAGACCGGGGACAGCTTCTGGCTACACCTTC.

This sequence joins TRBV18 and TRBJ2-4; TRBD1 matches at 7 bases. Germline V gives CDR1 KGHSH, CDR2 LQKENI. The CDR3 runs 14 residues. The V gene end was trimmed by 1 base and the J gene end by 7 bases; junction bases not matched to a gene: 4. The CDR3 region has the DNA TGTGCCAGCTCACCACTAGGGGGCAAGAACATTCAGTACTTC. Residues: CASSPLGGKNIQYF.

This chain uses TRBV10-2 with TRBJ2-2; no firm D call. The CDR3 consists of 13 residues. Trimming left V 0 bases short and J 6 bases short, with 5 bases between. CDR1 is WSHSY and CDR2 is SAAADI in the germline V gene. The CDR3 DNA reads TGCGCCAGCAGTGAGTCGCGGTCCGGGGAGCTGTTTTTT. Protein: CASSESRSGELFF.

The rearrangement links TRBV13 to TRBJ1-4, with D perhaps matching TRBD1 (6 bases). Deletions cut 5 bases from V and 7 bases from J, with 23 bases between. The length of the CDR3 is 17 residues. Germline CDR1 is PRHDT and CDR2 is FYEKMQ (reference sequence). The CDR3 sequence: CASSPRRQEREGEKLFF. CDR3 nucleotides: TGTGCCAGCAGCCCCCGGCGACAGGAAAGAGAGGGTGAAAAACTGTTTTTT.

J is TRBJ2-3 and V is TRBV9, with 9 bases lining up with TRBD2. Germline trimming cut 3 bases from V and 3 bases from J; bases unmatched to any gene: 8. This CDR3 region has 16 residues. Germline V lookup: CDR1 SGDLS, CDR2 YYNGEE. The CDR3 DNA reads TGTGCCAGCAGCGGCCGACTAGCGGAGCTGACAGATACGCAGTATTTT. It specifies CASSGRLAELTDTQYF.